This T cell receptor beta chain was found in a study of beta chain features in type 1 diabetes (dated by TCRdb to 2017 to 2018). A note on the overall study: Mean age, gender distribution, total cell number and subset yield did not differ between patients and healthy donors. Across all samples, almost 110 million sorted cells were examined, and cell number per subset correlated strongly with RNA yield. The study compared the TCRB repertoires of sorted circulating CD4+ T cell subsets in recently diagnosed type 1 diabetes patients with those in matched healthy donors. Regulatory and stem cell-like memory subsets were obtained from only 8 patients and about 8 healthy donors, while naive and central memory subsets were obtained from all 28 donors. Beyond this particular receptor, the publication reports: At VDJ recombination sites, patients with type 1 diabetes made fewer insertions and deleted more nucleotides, a pattern implying thymic rearrangement abnormalities. PCR might favor shorter templates, but patient and control samples were amplified and corrected together, so any skew would affect both groups equally. The naive, central memory and regulatory TCRB repertoires appeared to resemble one another more closely among patients than among healthy donors. HLA sub-analyses involved small numbers of individuals, so any influence of HLA type on TCRB rearrangement remained unresolved. Because cDNA was sequenced instead of genomic DNA, activated cells with high expression could be over-represented, although the groups did not differ in activation or CD3 levels. Type 1 diabetes patients showed a moderate but significant shortening of TCRB CDR3 length in all four CD4+ subsets.

From each donor, a single peripheral blood sample of about 110 mL on average was drawn into heparinised tubes. A BD FACSAria II and a panel including CD45RO, CCR7, CD25, CD127, CD95 and CD27 were used to sort naive, central memory, regulatory and stem cell-like memory CD4+ T cells. A purity above 98% was achieved for all sorted populations. Right away, PBMCs were isolated by Lymphoprep density gradient centrifugation and were stained directly, with no culture step. So that batch effects would be minimized, each experiment stained and sorted samples in pairs, pairing one healthy donor with one patient. About this clone: Its cognate antigen has yet to be identified. No base-level quality is on record; no much larger clone is a single base apart.

The High Capacity cDNA Reverse Transcription Kit was used to reverse transcribe all of the isolated RNA, meaning that expressed TCRB transcripts were what got sequenced. Deep immunoSEQ sequencing was applied to naive, central memory and regulatory T cell samples, giving an average of around 3.4 million total reads per sample. Sorted cells were lysed in RLT buffer and RNA was extracted with DNase-treated RNeasy Micro or Mini kits, depending on cell number. Each cell subset was processed separately to prevent cross-contamination, with patient and healthy donor samples processed together. The immunoSEQ multiplex PCR was used to amplify TCRB sequences from cDNA, generating 87-bp fragments that spanned the CDR3 region. The amplicons were sequenced using the Illumina HiSeq platform. The paper's processing steps were these. PCR bias was corrected computationally using synthetic template baselines, and reads within Hamming distance 2 were collapsed, with unmergeable singletons discarded. Reads were aligned against IMGT to assign V, D and J genes, CDR3 length and insertions or deletions at six rearrangement sites. Within each subset, clonotype counts were normalized to the number of sorted cells before true diversity and Gini coefficients were calculated with the tcR R package. The overlap coefficient, calculated on TCRB nucleotide sequences, was used to quantify repertoire sharing. Entries here come from immuneACCESS through TCRdb and include only in-frame sequences with V and J called. Some clones fail to appear in such tables; in the studies checked, an unresolved V gene covers under half of the shortfall, and the cause of the remainder is unknown. V, J and clone size are those of that table, while D and trimming were read from the DNA. The sample data list about 180,000 clones, and 13% of these were observed just once. The biggest ten clones account for 0.5% to 0.75% of the sample.

Via the germline V gene, CDR1 is SGHRS and CDR2 YFSETQ. Inclusive of the bounding cysteine and phenylalanine, the CDR3 is 13 residues long. The retained sequence is limited to the CDR3, 39 bases, with the frame set at the first base. Relative to germline, V is 4 bases shorter and J is 5 bases shorter, with 12 bases between their ends. The clonotype originates from a young woman in good health. The rearrangement combines TRBV5-1 with TRBJ2-5; 6 matching bases give a weak D call of TRBD2. The sample taken for sequencing was central memory CD4+ T cells from blood. The CDR3: CASSRDSSETQYF. The DNA sequence is given as TGCGCCAGCAGCCGGGACTCGTCGGAGACCCAGTACTTC.